A single sample is the source of the 2 T cell receptor beta chains below, sequenced in a study of cytomegalovirus exposure and HLA in healthy donors. Researchers ran the PCR with 60 Vbeta and 13 Jbeta primers. Sequenced by immunoSEQ multiplex PCR; TCRdb stores in-frame clones only, minus some. The repertoire holds 200,000 to 250,000 clones, with 70% to 85% as singletons. The sample taken for sequencing was PBMCs. These TCRs come from a man aged 50-60 years in good health and CMV-seronegative.

This clone has just a few counts. V usage is TRBV28 and J usage is TRBJ2-7, with 9 bases identical to TRBD1. This CDR3 contains 14 residues. CDR1 is MDHEN and CDR2 is SYDVKM in the germline V gene. J lost 3 bases, V lost 4 bases, and 4 bases had no gene match. The CDR3 spells CASSSGTGLYEQYF. In DNA, the CDR3 is TGTGCCAGCAGTTCGGGGACAGGGCTCTACGAGCAGTACTTC. Full variable domain (remainder filled in from reference TRBV28 and TRBJ2-7): DVKVTQSSRYLVKRTGEKVFLECVQDMDHENMFWYRQDPGLGLRLIYFSYDVKMKEKGDIPEGYSVSREKKERFSLILESASTNQTSMYLCASSSGTGLYEQYFGPGTRLTVT.

V is TRBV29-1 and J is TRBJ2-7, with D possibly being TRBD1 (6 bases). The CDR3 spans 11 residues. The V end lost 7 bases, the J end lost 3 bases, and 10 bases lay between the germline ends. The germline CDR1 and CDR2 sequences are SQVTM and ANQGSEA. This CDR3 is CSARDNYEQYF. The DNA of the CDR3 is TGCAGCGCCAGGGACAACTACGAGCAGTACTTC.